The 13 T cell receptor beta chains listed next were all sequenced from one sample in a study of blood T cell repertoires in COVID-19. TCRdb's table, derived via immunoSEQ multiplex PCR, lists solely in-frame clones and lacks some. The data hold approximately 360,000 clones, with 83% observed a single time. Sequencing used PBMCs or T cells enriched from blood (not recorded which). Receptors were obtained from a woman aged 45 to 65 who had recovered from COVID-19.

The chain combines TRBV27 with TRBJ2-1; 7 nucleotides align to TRBD2. CDR1 MNHEY and CDR2 SMNVEV come from the germline V gene (reference sequence). V lost 1 base and J lost 7; bases outside the gene matches: 4. The CDR3 sequence is 14 residues long. The CDR3 bases are TGTGCCAGCAGTTTATATGCGGGAGTAAATGAGCAGTTCTTC. Residues: CASSLYAGVNEQFF.

The CDR3 region is CASSQKRAIGEAFF. The CDR3 DNA follows: TGCGCCAGCAGCCAAAAGAGGGCGATTGGTGAAGCTTTCTTT. The chain joins TRBV4-1 to TRBJ1-1; D call uncertain. Germline CDR1 reads MGHRA; CDR2 reads YSYEKL. The CDR3 contains 14 residues. Trimming took 2 bases from V and 7 from J, leaving 14 bases between them.

The chain couples TRBV6-2 or TRBV6-3 to TRBJ2-7, with TRBD1 matching over 7 bases. This CDR3 region has 15 residues. CDR1 and CDR2 from the germline V gene are MNHEY and SVGEGT. Germline trimming cut 5 bases from V and 2 bases from J; bases unmatched to any gene: 9. CDR3 amino acids: CASSPRRQGTYEQYF. As DNA, the CDR3 is TGTGCCAGCAGTCCCCGGCGACAGGGCACCTACGAGCAGTACTTC.

The chain employs TRBV18 and TRBJ1-2; TRBD1 agrees at 9 bases. The germline V gene encodes CDR1 KGHSH and CDR2 LQKENI. The CDR3 is made up of 19 amino acids. With V trimmed by 2 bases and J by 0 bases, 13 bases remained unmatched. CDR3 in amino acids: CASSPISLQGALTNYGYTF. For the CDR3, the DNA is TGTGCCAGCTCACCAATATCCCTACAGGGGGCCCTCACTAACTATGGCTACACCTTC.

The chain employs TRBV13 and TRBJ2-2, with 9 bases that match TRBD2. The germline CDR1 and CDR2 sequences are PRHDT and FYEKMQ (reference sequence). V dropped 5 bases and J dropped 7; count of bases not matched to a gene: 11. This CDR3 has 16 amino acids. This CDR3 is CASSAPAGTSFGELFF. The DNA for the CDR3 is TGTGCCAGCAGCGCACCTGCCGGGACTAGCTTCGGGGAGCTGTTTTTT.

The gene calls are TRBV11-3 and TRBJ2-7, with TRBD1 matching over 8 bases. V trimming: 5 bases; J trimming: 4 bases; junction bases outside the gene matches: 10. This CDR3 is built from 15 residues. Germline lookup yields CDR1 SGHNT and CDR2 YENEEA. The CDR3 region has the DNA TGTGCCAGCAGCGTCGTGTCAGGGGGCTCGTACGAGCAGTACTTC. Amino acids: CASSVVSGGSYEQYF.

Only one count was recorded for this clone. The CDR3 sequence: CASSATRGGADGYTF. CDR3 DNA: TGTGCCAGCAGCGCCACGAGGGGGGGCGCCGATGGCTACACCTTC. The chain carries TRBV2 and TRBJ1-2; D is possibly TRBD1 (6 bases). CDR1 is SNHLY and CDR2 is FYNNEI in the germline V gene. Between the trimmed V and J ends, which lost 6 bases and 6 bases, there was a span of 20 bases. This CDR3 is 15 amino acids long. The entire variable domain, with the rest obtained from reference TRBV2 and TRBJ1-2, is as follows: EPEVTQTPSHQVTQMGQEVILRCVPISNHLYFYWYRQILGQKVEFLVSFYNNEISEKSEIFDDQFSVERPDGSNFTLKIRSTKLEDSAMYFCASSATRGGADGYTFGSGTRLTVV.

V usage is TRBV3-1 (or the pseudogene TRBV3-2) and J usage is TRBJ2-3; 11 bases agree with TRBD1. CDR1 and CDR2 from the germline V gene are LGHDT and YNNKEL (reference sequence). After removal of 5 bases from V and 5 bases from J, the junction contained 12 bases not matched to a gene. The CDR3 is made up of 17 amino acids. CDR3: CASSSRAGTGGLDTQYF. The CDR3 DNA reads TGTGCCAGCAGCTCCAGAGCCGGGACAGGGGGATTAGATACGCAGTATTTT.

The CDR3 loop reads CASSIGGAGGYYGYTF. The CDR3, as DNA: TGTGCCAGTAGTATAGGGGGAGCAGGGGGCTACTATGGCTACACCTTC. The chain recombines TRBV19 with TRBJ1-2; 8 bases line up with TRBD1. V lost 1 base and J lost 3; bases outside the gene matches: 7. Germline V lookup: CDR1 LNHDA, CDR2 SQIVND (reference sequence). The CDR3 is made up of 16 amino acids. Complete variable domain (other parts from reference TRBV19 and TRBJ1-2): DGGITQSPKYLFRKEGQNVTLSCEQNLNHDAMYWYRQDPGQGLRLIYYSQIVNDFQKGDIAEGYSVSREKKESFPLTVTSAQKNPTAFYLCASSIGGAGGYYGYTFGSGTRLTVV.

J is TRBJ2-1 and V is TRBV18; 8 bases map to TRBD2. The CDR3 contains 14 residues. V gave up 6 bases and J gave up 0 bases; unmatched junction bases: 1. Germline-derived CDR1 and CDR2 are KGHSH and LQKENI. The CDR3 protein is CASSTSGSYNEQFF. CDR3 DNA sequence: TGTGCCAGCTCTACTAGCGGCTCCTACAATGAGCAGTTCTTC.

This clone was observed a single time. This rearrangement joins TRBV7-2 to TRBJ1-4, with D perhaps matching TRBD1 (6 bases). V was cut by 2 bases and J by 0 bases, with 16 bases left in between. Germline V gene sequence: CDR1 SGHTA, CDR2 FQGNSA. CDR3 length: 18 residues. CDR3 sequence: CASSLWPPGQTTNEKLFF. CDR3 in DNA: TGTGCCAGCAGCTTATGGCCCCCTGGACAGACAACTAATGAAAAACTGTTTTTT.

Here the CDR3 DNA reads TGTGCCAGCAGCCCAGCCGACAGGGTCATAGGTGGCTACACCTTC. It codes for CASSPADRVIGGYTF. V and J are TRBV7-9 and TRBJ1-2, with 7 bases that match TRBD1. The germline gives CDR1 SEHNR, CDR2 FQNEAQ (reference sequence). With 5 bases clipped from V and 7 bases from J, the junction kept 13 bases outside the gene matches. CDR3 size: 15 residues.

CDR3 bases: TGTGCCTGGAGCACAAAGACAGGGGTAAATTCACCCCTCCACTTT. It encodes CAWSTKTGVNSPLHF. This chain joins TRBV30 and TRBJ1-6, with 8 positions matching TRBD1. Trimming at V came to 3 bases and at J to 7 bases, leaving 8 bases not matched to a gene. CDR3 length: 15 amino acids. Germline values: CDR1 GTSNPN, CDR2 SVGIG (reference sequence).